This T cell receptor (beta chain) was retrieved from a study of cytomegalovirus exposure and HLA in healthy donors. Broader study findings: A list of 150 to 200 TCR beta chains associated with cytomegalovirus was given.

In the case of this clone: Its antigen is as yet unknown.

With 60 Vbeta and 13 Jbeta primers, the PCR was carried out. The repertoire was sequenced with immunoSEQ multiplex PCR; TCRdb's copy has only in-frame clones and lacks some. This table lists approximately 170,000 clones. The CDR3 length is 16 residues. The V gene end was trimmed by 5 bases and the J gene end by 5 bases; junction bases not matched to a gene: 7. CDR1 is SNHLY and CDR2 is FYNNEI in the germline V gene. This TCR was recovered from a woman between 18 and 29 years old in good health and CMV-seropositive. The genes are TRBV2 and TRBJ2-2; the match to TRBD2 covers 11 bases. The source material was PBMCs. For the CDR3, the DNA is TGTGCCAGCAGTCGAACGCCTAGCGGGAGGACCGGGGAGCTGTTTTTT. Amino acids: CASSRTPSGRTGELFF.